The subject of this entry is one TCR beta chain. Its antigen is as yet unknown. The germline gives CDR1 LGHNA, CDR2 YNFKEQ. This CDR3 region has 15 residues. The ends lost 5 bases at V and 0 bases at J; junction bases unmatched: 1. The data originate from a study of cytomegalovirus exposure and HLA in healthy donors. Researchers ran the PCR with 60 Vbeta and 13 Jbeta primers. Assay: immunoSEQ multiplex PCR; the TCRdb copy retains only in-frame clones and omits some. The table has about 92,000 clones, over 75% seen once; the top ten hold approximately 7.4%. Findings of the study overall: An analysis that was carried out later associated 16,000 or so TCR beta sequences with HLA alleles at 0.05 false discovery rate. Cytomegalovirus association was listed for roughly 160 TCR beta chains.

This chain joins TRBV4-2 and TRBJ2-6; 7 positions agree with TRBD1. Specimen: PBMCs. The source of this sequence is a man aged 45-65 years in good health and CMV-seropositive. DNA for the CDR3: TGTGCCAGCAGCGGACAGGACTCTGGGGCCAACGTCCTGACTTTC. Translating it yields CASSGQDSGANVLTF.